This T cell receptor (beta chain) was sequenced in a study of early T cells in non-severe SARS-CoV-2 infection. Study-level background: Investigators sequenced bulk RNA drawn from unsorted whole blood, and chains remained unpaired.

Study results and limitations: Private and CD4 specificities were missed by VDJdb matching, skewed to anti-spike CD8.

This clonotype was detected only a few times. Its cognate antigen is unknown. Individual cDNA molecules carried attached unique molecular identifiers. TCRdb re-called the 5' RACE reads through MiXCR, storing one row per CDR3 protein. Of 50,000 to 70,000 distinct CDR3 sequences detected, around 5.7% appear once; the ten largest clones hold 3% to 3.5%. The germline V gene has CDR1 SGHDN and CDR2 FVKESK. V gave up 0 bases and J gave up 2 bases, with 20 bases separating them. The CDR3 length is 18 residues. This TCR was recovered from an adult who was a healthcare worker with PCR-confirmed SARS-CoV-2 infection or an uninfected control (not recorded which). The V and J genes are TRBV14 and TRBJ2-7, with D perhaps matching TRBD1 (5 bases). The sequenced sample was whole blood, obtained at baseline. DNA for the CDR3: TGTGCCAGCAGCCAAGAGGGCCTGGGGCGGCTGGAAACCTACGAGCAGTACTTC. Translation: CASSQEGLGRLETYEQYF.